Reported below is one T cell receptor (beta chain). The antigen is undetermined. This CDR3 has 15 residues. Per germline, CDR1 KGHSH and CDR2 LQKENI. Trimming shortened V by 6 bases and J by 3 bases, and 18 bases separated the two germline ends. Culturing for more than 9 days preceded CD4+ T cell isolation. This entry is derived from a study of vaccination effects on CD4 cells after COVID-19. This table comes from immunoSEQ multiplex PCR, and its TCRdb copy is limited to in-frame clones, with some not included. The sample includes around 30,000 clones, around three fifths of them seen just once. Specimen: CD4+ T cells from PBMCs cultured without peptide, collected before COVID-19 vaccination. The sequence was obtained from a human donor who received a COVID-19 vaccine. J is TRBJ2-7 and V is TRBV18; a weak D match, TRBD1 (6 bases). Here the CDR3 DNA reads TGTGCCAGCTCGCTACAGGGTTGGGAGAGCTACGAGCAGTACTTC. It encodes CASSLQGWESYEQYF. Filled out from reference TRBV18 and TRBJ2-7, the complete variable domain reads NAGVMQNPRHLVRRRGQEARLRCSPMKGHSHVYWYRQLPEEGLKFMVYLQKENIIDESGMPKERFSAEFPKEGPSILRIQQVVRGDSAAYFCASSLQGWESYEQYFGPGTRLTVT.